This record covers a single T cell receptor (beta chain). The target antigen is unknown. The data were taken from a study of OX40 agonist ivuxolimab in advanced cancers. Study-wide findings and caveats: Averaged across samples, CD8+ T cells carried more expanded clones than CD4+ did.

The CDR3 length is 12 residues. Germline CDR1 reads SEHNR; CDR2 reads FQNEAQ (reference sequence). V was trimmed by 7 bases and J by 10 bases, leaving 14 bases between them. Using immunoSEQ multiplex PCR, the repertoire was profiled, and TCRdb retains in-frame clones only, with some absent. The sample lists roughly 150,000 clones, under 95% occurring once. This specimen was CD4+ or CD8+ T cells sorted from blood, taken in a trial of the OX40 agonist ivuxolimab. V and J are TRBV7-9 and TRBJ2-1; weak D call: TRBD2 (6 bases). The TCR was taken from an adult with an advanced solid tumor such as melanoma, head and neck, liver or kidney cancer. CDR3 protein: CASTFRLGEQFF. As DNA, the CDR3 is TGTGCCAGCACCTTCCGACTAGGGGAGCAGTTCTTC.